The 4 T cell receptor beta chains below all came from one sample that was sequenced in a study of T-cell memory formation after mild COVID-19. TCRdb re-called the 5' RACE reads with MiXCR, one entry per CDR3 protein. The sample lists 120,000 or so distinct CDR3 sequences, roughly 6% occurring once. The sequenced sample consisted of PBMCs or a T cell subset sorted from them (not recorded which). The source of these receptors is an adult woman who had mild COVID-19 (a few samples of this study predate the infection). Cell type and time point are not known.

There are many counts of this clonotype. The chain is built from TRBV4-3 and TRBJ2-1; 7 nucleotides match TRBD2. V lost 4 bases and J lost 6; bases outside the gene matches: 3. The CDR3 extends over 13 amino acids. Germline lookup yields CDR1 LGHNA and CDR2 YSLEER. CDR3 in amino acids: CASSRSSGNEQFF. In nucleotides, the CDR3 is TGCGCCAGCAGCCGCTCTAGCGGCAATGAGCAGTTCTTC.

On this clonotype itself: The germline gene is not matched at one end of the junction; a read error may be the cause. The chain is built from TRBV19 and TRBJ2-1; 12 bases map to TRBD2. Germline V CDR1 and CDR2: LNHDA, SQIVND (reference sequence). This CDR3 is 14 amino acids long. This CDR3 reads CASSMIPSGRELFF. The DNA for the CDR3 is TGTGCCAGTAGTATGATCCCTAGCGGGAGGGAGCTGTTCTTC.

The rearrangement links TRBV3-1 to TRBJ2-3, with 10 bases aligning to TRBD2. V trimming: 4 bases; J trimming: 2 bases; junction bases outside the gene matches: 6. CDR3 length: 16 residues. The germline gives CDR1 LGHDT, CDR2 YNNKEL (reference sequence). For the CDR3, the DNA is TGTGCCAGCAGCCGATTTAGCGGGGGGATCACAGATACGCAGTATTTT. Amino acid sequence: CASSRFSGGITDTQYF.

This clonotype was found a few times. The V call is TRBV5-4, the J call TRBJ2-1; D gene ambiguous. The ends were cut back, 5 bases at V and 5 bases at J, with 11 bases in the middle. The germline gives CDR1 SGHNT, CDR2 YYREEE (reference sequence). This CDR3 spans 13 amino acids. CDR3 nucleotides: TGTGCCAGCAGTTTGACCAACAACAATGAGCAGTTCTTC. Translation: CASSLTNNNEQFF.